Listed here are 6 T cell receptor beta chains from one sample, sequenced in a study of T cell clonality in common variable immunodeficiency. Some clones are missing from TCRdb's copy, which holds only in-frame ones; the method was immunoSEQ multiplex PCR. The repertoire consists of tens of thousands of clones, none detected only once. Sequencing was carried out using peripheral blood mononuclear cells. The receptors were sampled from a person aged 18 to 70 in good health.

This clone was observed many times. The read terminates 3 residues before the CDR3 end, so the remaining end is supplied by the germline J gene. This chain uses TRBV7-9 with TRBJ1-2; TRBD1 aligns across 7 bases. This CDR3 spans 15 amino acids. V lost 5 bases, J lost 4 bases, and 10 bases stayed unmatched. Per germline, CDR1 SEHNR and CDR2 FQNEAQ (reference sequence). CDR3 residues: CASSPGQNPSYGYTF. The CDR3 DNA, read in part, is TGTGCCAGCAGCCCGGGACAGAACCCTTCCTATGGC.

This clone was counted at least ten times. The read falls 3 residues short of the CDR3 end, and the missing part is taken from the germline J gene. The V call is TRBV7-9, the J call TRBJ2-4; a weak D match, TRBD2 (6 bases). Germline V gives CDR1 SEHNR, CDR2 FQNEAQ (reference sequence). V gave up 3 bases and J gave up 3 bases, with 6 bases separating them. The CDR3 has 13 amino acids. The CDR3 DNA, read in part, is TGTGCCAGCAGCTTGGGGGGCAAAAACATT. Translating it yields CASSLGGKNI. The whole CDR3 protein is CASSLGGKNIQYF.

This clone came up many times. The read finishes 3 residues shy of the CDR3 end, and the germline J gene is used to complete it. The chain recombines TRBV28 with TRBJ2-3; no clear D. With 3 bases removed from V and 7 bases from J, the gap between germline ends came to 5 bases. The CDR3 consists of 11 residues. Germline V gene lookup returns CDR1 MDHEN and CDR2 SYDVKM. CDR3: CASSFANTQYF. Incomplete CDR3 DNA: TGTGCCAGCAGTTTCGCGAATACG.

This clone was observed many times. The sequenced fragment ends 3 residues before the CDR3 boundary, so the rest is inferred from the germline J gene. J is TRBJ2-7 and V is TRBV7-9, with 7 bases fitting TRBD2. Germline values: CDR1 SEHNR, CDR2 FQNEAQ (reference sequence). This CDR3 has 15 amino acids. V shed 5 bases, J shed 0 bases, and the junction held 7 bases outside the gene matches. CDR3 protein: CASSPPSGSSYEQYF. The CDR3 bases that were read are TGTGCCAGCAGCCCCCCTAGCGGTAGCTCCTACGAG.

This clone came up many times. The CDR3 is CSVETGYQETQYF. CDR3 DNA (partial): TGCAGCGTGGAAACAGGGTACCAAGAGACC. The genes are TRBV29-1 and TRBJ2-5, with D possibly being TRBD1 (6 bases). The CDR3 extends 3 residues past the end of the read, so its final part is completed from the germline J gene. The CDR3 consists of 13 residues. Germline V gene data show CDR1 as SQVTM and CDR2 as ANQGSEA. Trimming stripped 6 bases from V and 0 bases from J, with 11 bases between.

At least ten counts were recorded for this clone. The CDR3 end lies 3 residues beyond the end of the read and is filled in from the germline J gene. The chain uses TRBV6-2 or TRBV6-3 and TRBJ2-3; 8 bases align to TRBD2. The trim removed 0 bases at V and 3 bases at J, leaving 5 bases unmatched. The V gene's germline CDR1 is MNHEY and CDR2 SVGEGT. This CDR3 spans 16 amino acids. Incomplete CDR3 DNA: TGTGCCAGCAGTTACTCGGTAGCGGGACTTACAGATACG. Translation: CASSYSVAGLTDT. The whole CDR3 sequence reads CASSYSVAGLTDTQYF.